This T cell receptor beta chain stems from a study of cytomegalovirus exposure and HLA in healthy donors. As for the study in general: A preliminary data release comprised tens of millions of unique TCRs obtained from HLA-typed donors. The study, taken as a whole, reports: In a later analysis, the majority of CMV-associated beta chains seemingly showed HLA restriction. The Asian-associated ancestry cluster reportedly had fewer N-insertions than the approximately 700-donor mean in a later analysis. What was likely a sequencing artifact was a cluster of highly shared sequence variants.

Amplification used 60 Vbeta primers and 13 Jbeta primers. Libraries were prepared by immunoSEQ multiplex PCR; TCRdb keeps only in-frame clonotypes and omits some of them. This table holds approximately 95,000 clones, 80% to 85% found once. This clone was seen more than once but under ten times. Antigen: not known. The sequencing sample was made of PBMCs. The sequence was collected from an older woman in good health and CMV-seropositive.

The chain's CDR3 is CASSISGAQETQYF. In DNA form, the CDR3 reads TGTGCCAGCTCTATTAGCGGGGCCCAAGAGACCCAGTACTTC. The chain links TRBV6-5 to TRBJ2-5, with 8 bases fitting TRBD2. In germline, CDR1 is MNHEY, CDR2 SVGAGI. This CDR3 has 14 residues. V lost 8 bases to trimming and J lost 1 base; unmatched junction nucleotides: 6.